The 16 T cell receptor beta chains given below trace back to one sample, sequenced in a study of breast tumors, draining lymph nodes, adjacent tissues. TCRdb redid the calling of the multiplex PCR reads with MiXCR, one entry per CDR3 protein. The table has 250,000 or so distinct CDR3 sequences, about 33% seen once; the top ten hold more than 0.85%. The lymph nodes were axillary draining lymph nodes from breast cancer patients. The sample comprised axillary lymph node tissue. These receptors were collected from a female donor with breast cancer. Some clones in this sample may be carry-over from other donors' samples.

Details on this clonotype: Without the conserved terminal phenylalanine or tryptophan, this CDR3 likely stems from a read error. The rearrangement joins TRBV19 to TRBJ2-7; a possible D gene is TRBD2 (6 bases). Deletions cut 5 bases from V and 5 bases from J, with 16 bases between. The V gene's germline CDR1 is LNHDA and CDR2 SQIVND (reference sequence). CDR3 size: 14 residues. Here the CDR3 DNA reads TGTGCCAGTAGTGTCACCCGGGACTCGGACGAGCAGTACTTA. Translated, it gives CASSVTRDSDEQYL.

This chain uses TRBV11-2 with TRBJ2-7, with D possibly matching TRBD2 (5 bases). Looked up from germline, CDR1 is SGHAT and CDR2 is FQNNGV. The CDR3 covers 15 residues. V lost 1 base and J 2 bases, leaving 12 bases between the germline ends. CDR3 sequence reads: CASSLVLEAAYEQYF. The CDR3 bases are TGTGCCAGCAGCTTAGTCCTGGAAGCGGCCTACGAGCAGTACTTC. The full variable domain, with the rest looked up from reference TRBV11-2 and TRBJ2-7, is EAGVAQSPRYKIIEKRQSVAFWCNPISGHATLYWYQQILGQGPKLLIQFQNNGVVDDSQLPKDRFSAERLKGVDSTLKIQPAKLEDSAVYLCASSLVLEAAYEQYFGPGTRLTVT.

This clonotype occurred many times. This chain uses TRBV20-1 with TRBJ1-4; D ambiguous. Germline values: CDR1 DFQATT, CDR2 SNEGSKA (reference sequence). The CDR3 extends over 14 amino acids. V was pared by 0 bases and J by 8 bases, with 13 bases between. The CDR3 region is CSARDTHDEEKLFF. The CDR3 DNA is TGCAGTGCTAGAGATACACACGATGAGGAAAAACTGTTTTTT.

Comment on this clonotype: A much larger clone lies a single base off, so this may be a read error. The chain employs TRBV6-1 and TRBJ1-2, with TRBD1 as a possible D gene (5 bases). Germline loops: CDR1 MNHNS, CDR2 SASEGT. The CDR3 loop spans 14 amino acids. This CDR3 is CASSEAARGYGYAF. In DNA form, the CDR3 reads TGTGCCAGCAGTGAAGCGGCCCGGGGCTATGGCTACGCCTTC.

Details on this clonotype: The conserved final phenylalanine or tryptophan is absent from the CDR3, which likely points to a read error. No DNA is shown, since the ends of the CDR3 on it are uncertain; the CDR3 is the one TCRdb lists. CDR3 sequence reads: CASSPPTSGPASL. This rearrangement joins TRBV18 to TRBJ2-3; the table's D call TRBD2 went unverified against the DNA. CDR1 and CDR2 (germline): KGHSH, LQKENI. The CDR3 spans 13 amino acids, including both terminal residues.

There are many counts of this clonotype. The J gene is TRBJ2-3, the V gene TRBV20-1; TRBD2 might be the D (5 bases). Trimming pared 1 base from V and 2 bases from J, leaving 19 bases between. Germline lookup yields CDR1 DFQATT and CDR2 SNEGSKA (reference sequence). The length of the CDR3 is 17 residues. The CDR3 DNA sequence: TGCAGTGCTAGAGGTAGCGCGACCCCCACACACACAGATACGCAGTATTTT. This encodes CSARGSATPTHTDTQYF.

Points on this clonotype: This may arise from a read error, as a much more abundant clone is one base away. The CDR3 region is CASSRGLVWNEQFF. The CDR3 DNA reads as TGTGCCAGCAGCCGTGGACTAGTATGGAATGAGCAGTTCTTC. The rearrangement joins TRBV12-3 or TRBV12-4 to TRBJ2-1, with 7 bases lining up with TRBD2. The CDR3 consists of 14 residues. The J segment lost 7 bases and the V segment lost 6 bases, leaving 9 bases of the junction unmatched.

This chain connects TRBV10-3 to TRBJ2-5, with TRBD1 matching over 9 bases. V was pared by 6 bases and J by 2 bases, with 7 bases of the junction left unmatched. Germline V gives CDR1 ENHRY, CDR2 SYGVKD. This CDR3 comprises 15 residues. For the CDR3, the DNA is TGTGCCATCAGGCCGGGACAGGGAGTACAAGAGACCCAGTACTTC. As protein: CAIRPGQGVQETQYF.

This clonotype was seen at least ten times. The chain couples TRBV11-2 to TRBJ1-2, with TRBD1 identical over 7 bases. The CDR3 has 14 residues. CDR1 SGHAT and CDR2 FQNNGV come from the germline V gene. V shed 1 base, J shed 8 bases, and the junction held 7 bases outside the gene matches. The CDR3 DNA follows: TGTGCCAGCAGCTTAGGACAGGGCCTTCGGGGCTACACCTTC. This gives the protein CASSLGQGLRGYTF.

Remarks on this clonotype: A much larger clone differs from this one at a single base, so this may be a read error. V gene TRBV6-1 combines with J gene TRBJ1-2, with D possibly matching TRBD1 (6 bases). Germline lookup yields CDR1 MNHNS and CDR2 SASEGT. This CDR3 is 13 amino acids long. CDR3 in DNA: TGTGCCAGCAGTGATTCGACAGGCTATGGCCACACCTTC. Amino acids: CASSDSTGYGHTF.

This clonotype has more than one count but fewer than ten. The rearrangement uses TRBV18 and TRBJ2-3; unclear D gene. Germline CDR1 KGHSH, CDR2 LQKENI. V lost 5 bases to trimming and J lost 2 bases, with 8 bases between them. The CDR3 totals 13 residues. The CDR3 reads CASSVRFTDTQYF. DNA for the CDR3: TGTGCCAGCTCAGTGCGGTTCACAGATACGCAGTATTTT.

This clonotype was counted a few times. With a much larger clone just one base away, this may be a read error. The CDR3 reads CSASGLVEKAQFF. In DNA form, the CDR3 reads TGCAGTGCTAGCGGACTAGTGGAGAAGGCGCAGTTCTTC. The genes are TRBV20-1 and TRBJ2-7; 7 bases map to TRBD2. The J call is doubtful: the DNA matches TRBJ2-1 better. This CDR3 has 13 amino acids. Germline V gene sequence: CDR1 DFQATT, CDR2 SNEGSKA (reference sequence).

The V and J genes are TRBV7-2 and TRBJ2-7; D unclear. Germline-derived CDR1 and CDR2 are SGHTA and FQGNSA. CDR3 length: 12 amino acids. Trimming took 1 base from V and 7 from J, leaving 8 bases between them. The CDR3 spells CASSLVRVEQYF. The CDR3 DNA sequence: TGTGCCAGCAGCTTAGTTAGGGTTGAGCAGTACTTC.

The chain carries TRBV10-3 and TRBJ1-1; D unclear. The ends were cut back, 5 bases at V and 6 bases at J, with 13 bases in the middle. The CDR3 extends over 13 amino acids. The germline V gene has CDR1 ENHRY and CDR2 SYGVKD. The chain's CDR3 is CAISPGAFSEAFF. CDR3 DNA sequence: TGTGCCATCAGTCCAGGAGCGTTCTCTGAAGCTTTCTTT.

This clonotype was found many times. The DNA for the CDR3 is TGTGCCAGCAGCGACCGGGACAGGCCCATCGAGCAGTACTTC. Translation: CASSDRDRPIEQYF. V is TRBV7-9 and J is TRBJ2-7; TRBD1 agrees at 8 bases. Germline CDR1 SEHNR, CDR2 FQNEAQ (reference sequence). Trimming removed 5 bases from V and 6 bases from J; junction bases left unmatched: 9. This CDR3 is 14 amino acids long.

The rearrangement joins TRBV27 to TRBJ2-7; D is perhaps TRBD2 (6 bases). Trimming removed 2 bases at V and 5 bases at J, with 19 bases between. This CDR3 is built from 16 residues. Germline lookup yields CDR1 MNHEY and CDR2 SMNVEV (reference sequence). The CDR3 loop reads CASSLRLHGSRNEQYF. As DNA, the CDR3 is TGTGCCAGCAGTTTAAGGTTGCACGGGAGTCGGAACGAGCAGTACTTC.